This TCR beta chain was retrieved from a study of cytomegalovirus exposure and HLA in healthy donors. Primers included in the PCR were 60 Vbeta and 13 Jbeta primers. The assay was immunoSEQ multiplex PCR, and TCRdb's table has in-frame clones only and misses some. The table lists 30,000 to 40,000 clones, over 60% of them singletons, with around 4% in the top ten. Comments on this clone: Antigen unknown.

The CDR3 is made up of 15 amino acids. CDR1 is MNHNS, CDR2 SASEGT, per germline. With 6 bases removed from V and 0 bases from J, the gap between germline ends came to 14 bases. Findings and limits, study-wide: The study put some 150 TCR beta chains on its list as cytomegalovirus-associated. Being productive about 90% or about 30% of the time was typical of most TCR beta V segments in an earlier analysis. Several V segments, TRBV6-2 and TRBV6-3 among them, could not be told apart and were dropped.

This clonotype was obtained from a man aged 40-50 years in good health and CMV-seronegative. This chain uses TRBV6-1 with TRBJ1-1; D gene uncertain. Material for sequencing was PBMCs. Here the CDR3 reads CASSAGQLLNTEAFF. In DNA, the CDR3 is TGTGCCAGCAGCGCAGGCCAGCTTCTGAACACTGAAGCTTTCTTT.